The clone carrying this TCR beta chain has more than one count but fewer than ten. Its target is unknown. This record belongs to a study of T-cell reconstitution after alpha-beta-depleted transplantation in children. For TCRbeta, the library was prepared with unique molecular identifiers. TCRdb reprocessed the PCR reads with MiXCR, giving one entry per CDR3 protein. The table lists 500,000 or so distinct CDR3 sequences, around 10% of them singletons. Study-level results: The authors attributed T-cell counts and diversity one year after transplant mostly to newly produced T cells. Several patients had high TCRbeta diversity at day 60; it came from surviving recipient T cells and thymic progenitors. In patients about two months after transplant, alpha-beta T cells reportedly arose from several hundred expanded graft clones.

The CDR3 has 11 amino acids. Germline CDR1 is SEHNR and CDR2 is FQNEAQ (reference sequence). V gave up 2 bases and J gave up 6 bases, with 5 bases separating them. The clonotype comes from a female patient between 2 and 15 years old who had a stem cell transplant for aplastic anemia, so the T cells may come from the graft donor. The J gene is TRBJ2-7, the V gene TRBV7-9, with no clear D. Material: PBMCs, mostly from graft donor cells, obtained 180 days after TCRalphabeta/CD19-depleted stem cell transplant. The CDR3 spells CASSLTREQYF. CDR3 in DNA: TGTGCCAGCAGCTTAACCCGCGAGCAGTACTTC.